The 23 T cell receptor beta chains below were found in one sample sequenced in a study of cytomegalovirus exposure and HLA in healthy donors. Here immunoSEQ multiplex PCR was the method, and the copy in TCRdb shows in-frame clones only, minus some. This sample yields almost 70,000 clones, of which 96% are seen a single time; 4.5% belongs to the top ten. The specimen sequenced was PBMCs. The receptors stem from a woman between 18 and 29 years old in good health and CMV-seropositive.

The chain has TRBV7-9 and TRBJ2-1; no clear D. Germline CDR1 is SEHNR and CDR2 is FQNEAQ (reference sequence). The CDR3 covers 15 residues. Trimming left V 5 bases short and J 2 bases short, with 13 bases between. The CDR3 DNA sequence: TGTGCCAGCAGCCCCAGAGGTCTAACCTACAATGAGCAGTTCTTC. It codes for CASSPRGLTYNEQFF. Full variable domain (outside the CDR3, taken from reference TRBV7-9 and TRBJ2-1): DTGVSQNPRHKITKRGQNVTFRCDPISEHNRLYWYRQTLGQGPEFLTYFQNEAQLEKSRLLSDRFSAERPKGSFSTLEIQRTEQGDSAMYLCASSPRGLTYNEQFFGPGTRLTVL.

V gene TRBV2 combines with J gene TRBJ1-5; D remains unclear. Germline CDR1 SNHLY, CDR2 FYNNEI. The CDR3 consists of 15 residues. V lost 5 bases to trimming and J lost 2 bases, with 13 bases between them. The CDR3, as DNA: TGTGCCAGCAGTCCCACACCGGCGGGCAATCAGCCCCAGCATTTT. It yields the protein CASSPTPAGNQPQHF.

This rearrangement joins TRBV27 to TRBJ1-1; no firm D call. Germline assignment: CDR1 MNHEY and CDR2 SMNVEV (reference sequence). Trimming left V 2 bases short and J 1 base short, with 8 bases between. The CDR3 spans 14 residues. The CDR3 bases are TGTGCCAGCAGTTTAACGGCGGCGAACACTGAAGCTTTCTTT. It codes for CASSLTAANTEAFF.

This clone has just one count. The chain recombines TRBV10-1 with TRBJ2-5, with a weak D call TRBD1 (5 bases). Germline V gene lookup returns CDR1 WNHNN and CDR2 SYGVQD (reference sequence). The CDR3 extends over 11 amino acids. Trimming left V 9 bases short and J 3 bases short, with 8 bases between. The CDR3 sequence: CASSREETQYF. CDR3 bases: TGCGCCAGTTCCAGGGAAGAGACCCAGTACTTC.

The V call is TRBV5-1, the J call TRBJ2-6; 8 bases are shared with TRBD2. The CDR3 covers 19 residues. V trimming: 3 bases; J trimming: 0 bases; junction bases outside the gene matches: 11. Germline-derived CDR1 and CDR2 are SGHRS and YFSETQ. This chain's CDR3 is CASSYSGGATSSGANVLTF. CDR3 nucleotides: TGCGCCAGCAGCTACTCGGGGGGGGCGACTAGCTCTGGGGCCAACGTCCTGACTTTC.

This chain connects TRBV5-5 to TRBJ2-7, with a weak D call TRBD1 (5 bases). The CDR3 sequence is 13 residues long. Trimming removed 4 bases at V and 2 bases at J, with 10 bases between. The germline V gene encodes CDR1 SGHKS and CDR2 YYEKEE (reference sequence). The CDR3 loop reads CASSTDRPYEQYF. The CDR3 nucleotides are TGTGCCAGCAGCACAGACAGACCCTACGAGCAGTACTTC.

CDR3 bases: TGTGCCAGCAGCTTAAGCGCGGGGAACTGGGAGACCCAGTACTTC. Translating gives CASSLSAGNWETQYF. The chain links TRBV11-1 to TRBJ2-5; the D gene is possibly TRBD2 (6 bases). Germline lookup yields CDR1 SGHAT and CDR2 FQDESV (reference sequence). V was pared by 2 bases and J by 5 bases, with 15 bases between. This CDR3 contains 15 residues.

V is TRBV5-4 and J is TRBJ2-1, with unresolved D. CDR1 SGHNT and CDR2 YYREEE come from the germline V gene (reference sequence). This CDR3 has 12 residues. V lost 1 base, J lost 5 bases, and 4 bases lay in between. This CDR3 is CASSLSDNEQFF. CDR3 sequence (DNA): TGTGCCAGCAGCTTGTCGGACAATGAGCAGTTCTTC. Supplemented by reference TRBV5-4 and TRBJ2-1, the full variable domain reads ETGVTQSPTHLIKTRGQQVTLRCSSQSGHNTVSWYQQALGQGPQFIFQYYREEENGRGNFPPRFSGLQFPNYSSELNVNALELDDSALYLCASSLSDNEQFFGPGTRLTVL.

The chain joins TRBV2 to TRBJ2-3; 8 bases map to TRBD2. The germline gives CDR1 SNHLY, CDR2 FYNNEI. The CDR3 totals 17 residues. V was clipped by 4 bases and J by 0 bases; unmatched bases: 9. CDR3 in amino acids: CASSGNRGGRSTDTQYF. The CDR3 DNA reads TGTGCCAGCAGTGGAAATCGGGGGGGACGTAGCACAGATACGCAGTATTTT.

This CDR3 is CASSLWRQGRYEQYF. The DNA for the CDR3 is TGTGCCAGCAGTTTATGGAGACAGGGGCGATACGAGCAGTACTTC. The gene calls are TRBV28 and TRBJ2-7; 8 bases map to TRBD1. Germline CDR1 reads MDHEN; CDR2 reads SYDVKM. The CDR3 has 15 residues. The V segment lost 0 bases and the J segment 4 bases; nucleotides outside the gene matches: 5.

The chain carries TRBV4-3 and TRBJ2-1; 7 bases match TRBD1. V lost 1 base and J lost 8; bases outside the gene matches: 8. This CDR3 spans 15 amino acids. Germline assignment: CDR1 LGHNA and CDR2 YSLEER. The CDR3 region has the DNA TGCGCCAGCAGCCAAGGGACAGGTTTGCGAGATGAGCAGTTCTTC. Translated, it gives CASSQGTGLRDEQFF.

The chain employs TRBV6-4 and TRBJ2-1; D remains ambiguous. V dropped 4 bases and J dropped 0 bases, with 10 bases sitting between them. Germline CDR1 reads MRHNA; CDR2 reads SNTAGT. The CDR3 loop spans 15 amino acids. This chain's CDR3 is CASSVSSSSYNEQFF. The DNA for the CDR3 is TGTGCCAGCAGTGTCTCATCGAGCTCCTACAATGAGCAGTTCTTC.

A single count supports this clone. The J gene is TRBJ1-1, the V gene TRBV5-1, with D unresolved. Germline assignment: CDR1 SGHRS and CDR2 YFSETQ. This CDR3 spans 11 amino acids. V was pared by 0 bases and J by 8 bases, with 5 bases between. The CDR3 nucleotides are TGCGCCAGCAGCTTGGGAGTAGAAGCTTTCTTT. It translates to CASSLGVEAFF.

There are a few counts of this clone. The chain is built from TRBV7-8 and TRBJ2-3; the D gene is possibly TRBD2 (6 bases). The CDR3 has 16 residues. Trimming cost V 5 bases and J 0 bases, with 15 bases left between them. CDR1 SGHVS and CDR2 FQNEAQ come from the germline V gene. The CDR3 DNA reads as TGTGCCAGCAGCCCAAGGTGGGGGACTAGCACAGATACGCAGTATTTT. Its protein is CASSPRWGTSTDTQYF.

The CDR3 spells CASSQDGDRGETQYF. Here the CDR3 DNA reads TGCGCCAGCAGCCAAGATGGCGACAGGGGTGAGACCCAGTACTTC. The chain couples TRBV4-1 to TRBJ2-5; 8 bases map to TRBD1. CDR1 is MGHRA, CDR2 YSYEKL, per germline. This CDR3 spans 15 amino acids. V lost 0 bases and J lost 5; bases outside the gene matches: 5.

The chain carries TRBV7-8 and TRBJ2-1, with 11 bases identical to TRBD2. The junction had 4 bases not matched to a gene; V was cut back by 1 base and J by 5 bases. The germline V gene has CDR1 SGHVS and CDR2 FQNEAQ. The CDR3 has 16 amino acids. In DNA form, the CDR3 reads TGTGCCAGCAGCTTAGTTAGCGGGGGGGGAGACAATGAGCAGTTCTTC. This gives the protein CASSLVSGGGDNEQFF.

This clone was counted once. This chain links TRBV7-2 with TRBJ2-1; D gene uncertain. V was cut by 5 bases and J by 8 bases, with 13 bases left in between. There are 13 residues in the CDR3. CDR1 is SGHTA, CDR2 FQGNSA, per germline. The CDR3 coding sequence is TGTGCCAGCAGCCCCCGTGCTGCGTATGAGCAGTTCTTC. As protein: CASSPRAAYEQFF.

The chain joins TRBV7-9 to TRBJ2-1; no clear D gene. The germline V gene encodes CDR1 SEHNR and CDR2 FQNEAQ (reference sequence). CDR3 length equals 14 residues. Trimming left V 1 base short and J 2 bases short, with 6 bases between. The CDR3 spells CASSLDGAYNEQFF. CDR3 in DNA: TGTGCCAGCAGCTTAGACGGAGCCTACAATGAGCAGTTCTTC.

The chain is built from TRBV27 and TRBJ1-4; TRBD1 might be the D (6 bases). The germline V and J ends were trimmed by 3 bases and 8 bases, with 16 bases remaining between them. The CDR3 spans 15 residues. Looked up from germline, CDR1 is MNHEY and CDR2 is SMNVEV (reference sequence). CDR3: CASSFRWGQGEKLFF. CDR3 nucleotide sequence: TGTGCCAGCAGTTTCCGTTGGGGGCAGGGGGAAAAACTGTTTTTT.

The gene calls are TRBV19 and TRBJ1-5; D is perhaps TRBD1 (5 bases). V was trimmed by 1 base and J by 6 bases, leaving 13 bases between them. Germline CDR1 reads LNHDA; CDR2 reads SQIVND (reference sequence). The CDR3 has 15 residues. The CDR3 DNA sequence: TGTGCCAGTAGTATAGTTTTGGGGGGTGGTCAGCCCCAGCATTTT. Protein: CASSIVLGGGQPQHF.

V and J are TRBV28 and TRBJ2-7; the D is unclear. Trimming left V 2 bases short and J 2 bases short, with 7 bases between. The CDR3 sequence is 13 residues long. The germline gives CDR1 MDHEN, CDR2 SYDVKM. The CDR3 DNA follows: TGTGCCAGCAGTTTAGGCAGTGCCTACGAGCAGTACTTC. Its protein product is CASSLGSAYEQYF.

This clone was recorded only once. The chain is built from TRBV10-3 and TRBJ1-3; the match to TRBD1 covers 8 bases. V shed 1 base and J 0 bases; nucleotides not matched to a gene: 2. Germline V gene sequence: CDR1 ENHRY, CDR2 SYGVKD. CDR3 length: 16 residues. The CDR3 DNA reads TGTGCCATCAGTGAGTACCAGGGGGCCTCTGGAAACACCATATATTTT. Translation gives CAISEYQGASGNTIYF.

The chain has TRBV29-1 and TRBJ2-3; D is unresolved. The CDR3 has 11 amino acids. Germline-derived CDR1 and CDR2 are SQVTM and ANQGSEA. Trimming pared 5 bases from V and 5 bases from J, leaving 8 bases between. The CDR3 nucleotides read TGCAGCGTTACTACATTAGATACGCAGTATTTT. Its translation: CSVTTLDTQYF.